This TCR beta chain was identified in a study of breast tumors, draining lymph nodes, adjacent tissues. This clonotype was seen ten or more times. Antigen: not known. With 1 base clipped from V and 10 bases from J, the junction kept 10 bases outside the gene matches. Per the germline V gene, CDR1 is DFQATT and CDR2 is SNEGSKA (reference sequence). The CDR3 consists of 14 residues. TCRdb fed the multiplex PCR reads into MiXCR, producing one record per CDR3 protein. The table lists about 110,000 distinct CDR3 sequences, roughly 29% of them singletons. Study observations and caveats: Tumor repertoires ranked between lymph nodes and nontumor tissue in diversity, with V and J gene preferences.

Axillary draining lymph nodes of breast cancer patients supplied the node samples. The sequence came from a female donor with breast cancer. Some clones in this sample may be carry-over from other donors' samples. The sequencing input was axillary lymph node tissue. The chain employs TRBV20-1 and TRBJ2-3; 8 nucleotides line up with TRBD2. CDR3 amino acids: CSARAVAGLLAQYF. CDR3 DNA: TGCAGTGCTAGAGCCGTAGCGGGACTCTTGGCGCAGTATTTT.